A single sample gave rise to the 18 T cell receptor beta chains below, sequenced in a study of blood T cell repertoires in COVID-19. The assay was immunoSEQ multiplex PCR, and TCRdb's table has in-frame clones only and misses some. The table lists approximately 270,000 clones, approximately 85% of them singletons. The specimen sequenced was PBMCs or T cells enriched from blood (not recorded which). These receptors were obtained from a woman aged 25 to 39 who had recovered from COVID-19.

CDR3 DNA: TGTGCCAGCAGTTTGGATACAGGGTGGGGAAACACCATATATTTT. This codes for CASSLDTGWGNTIYF. The genes are TRBV28 and TRBJ1-3; maybe TRBD1 (6 bases). The CDR3 has 15 amino acids. Trimming took 3 bases from V and 4 from J, leaving 13 bases between them. Germline V gene lookup returns CDR1 MDHEN and CDR2 SYDVKM.

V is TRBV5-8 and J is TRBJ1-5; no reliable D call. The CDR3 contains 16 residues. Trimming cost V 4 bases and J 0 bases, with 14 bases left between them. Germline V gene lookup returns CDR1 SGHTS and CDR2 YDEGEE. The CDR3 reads CASSLPRVTSNQPQHF. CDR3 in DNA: TGTGCCAGCAGCCTCCCCCGGGTGACTAGCAATCAGCCCCAGCATTTT.

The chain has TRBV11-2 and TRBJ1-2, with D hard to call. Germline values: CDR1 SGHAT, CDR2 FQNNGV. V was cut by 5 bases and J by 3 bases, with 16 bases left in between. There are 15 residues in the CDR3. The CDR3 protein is CASSDMTDWDYGYTF. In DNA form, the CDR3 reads TGTGCCAGCAGCGACATGACGGACTGGGACTATGGCTACACCTTC.

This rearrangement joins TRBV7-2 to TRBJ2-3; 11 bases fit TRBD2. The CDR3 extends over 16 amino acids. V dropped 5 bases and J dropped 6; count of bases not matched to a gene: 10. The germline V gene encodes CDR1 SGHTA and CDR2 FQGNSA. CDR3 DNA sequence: TGTGCCAGCAGCCCGACCGGGACTAGCGGTAGGGATACGCAGTATTTT. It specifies CASSPTGTSGRDTQYF.

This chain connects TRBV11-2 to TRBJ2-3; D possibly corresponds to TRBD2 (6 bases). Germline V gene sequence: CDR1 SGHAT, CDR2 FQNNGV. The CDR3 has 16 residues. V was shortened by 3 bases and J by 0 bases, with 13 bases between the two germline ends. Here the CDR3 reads CASSFTSGESTDTQYF. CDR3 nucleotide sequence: TGTGCCAGCAGCTTCACATCGGGGGAAAGCACAGATACGCAGTATTTT.

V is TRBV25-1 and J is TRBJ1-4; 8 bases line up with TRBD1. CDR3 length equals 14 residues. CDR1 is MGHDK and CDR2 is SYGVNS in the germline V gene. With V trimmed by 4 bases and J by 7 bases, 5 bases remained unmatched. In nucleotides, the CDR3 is TGTGCCAGCAGTGGATTTGGGACAGGTGAAAAACTGTTTTTT. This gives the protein CASSGFGTGEKLFF.

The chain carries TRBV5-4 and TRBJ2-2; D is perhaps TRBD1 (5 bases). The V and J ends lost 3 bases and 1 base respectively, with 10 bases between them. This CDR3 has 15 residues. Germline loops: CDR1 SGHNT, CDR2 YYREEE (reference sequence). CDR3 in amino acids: CASSSHGQNTGELFF. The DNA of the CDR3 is TGTGCCAGCAGCTCTCACGGACAGAACACCGGGGAGCTGTTTTTT.

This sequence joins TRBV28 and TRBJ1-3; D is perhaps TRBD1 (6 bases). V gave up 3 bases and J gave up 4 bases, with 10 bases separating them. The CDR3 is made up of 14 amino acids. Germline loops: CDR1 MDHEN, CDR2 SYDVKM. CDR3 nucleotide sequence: TGTGCCAGCAGTTTGCCAAGGGGGGGAAACACCATATATTTT. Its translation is CASSLPRGGNTIYF.

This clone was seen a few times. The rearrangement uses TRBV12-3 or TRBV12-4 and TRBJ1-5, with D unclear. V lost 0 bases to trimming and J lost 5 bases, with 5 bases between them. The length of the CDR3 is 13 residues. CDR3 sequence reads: CASSLARDQPQHF. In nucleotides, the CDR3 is TGTGCCAGCAGTTTAGCCCGCGATCAGCCCCAGCATTTT.

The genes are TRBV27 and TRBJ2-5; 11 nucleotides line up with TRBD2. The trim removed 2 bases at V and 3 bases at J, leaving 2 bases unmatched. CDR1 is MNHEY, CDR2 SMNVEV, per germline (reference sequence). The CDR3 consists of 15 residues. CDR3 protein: CASSLVGLAEETQYF. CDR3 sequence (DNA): TGTGCCAGCAGTTTAGTGGGACTAGCGGAAGAGACCCAGTACTTC.

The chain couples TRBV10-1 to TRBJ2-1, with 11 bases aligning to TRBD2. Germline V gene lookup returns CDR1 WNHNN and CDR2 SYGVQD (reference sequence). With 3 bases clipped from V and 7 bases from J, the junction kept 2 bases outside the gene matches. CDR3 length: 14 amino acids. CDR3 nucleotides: TGCGCCAGCAGTGACGCTAGCGGGGGGAATGAGCAGTTCTTC. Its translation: CASSDASGGNEQFF.

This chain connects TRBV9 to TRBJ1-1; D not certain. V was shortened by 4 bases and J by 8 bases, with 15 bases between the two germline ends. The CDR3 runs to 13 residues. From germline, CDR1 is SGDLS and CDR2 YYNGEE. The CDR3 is CASSPTGRQEAFF. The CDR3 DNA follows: TGTGCCAGCAGCCCGACGGGGAGGCAAGAAGCTTTCTTT.

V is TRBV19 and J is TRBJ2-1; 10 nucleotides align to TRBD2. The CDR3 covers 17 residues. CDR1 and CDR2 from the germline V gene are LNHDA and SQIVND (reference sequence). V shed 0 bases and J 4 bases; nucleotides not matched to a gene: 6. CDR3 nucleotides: TGTGCCAGTAGTATAGATCGGGCTAGCGGGAGTTACAATGAGCAGTTCTTC. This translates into CASSIDRASGSYNEQFF.

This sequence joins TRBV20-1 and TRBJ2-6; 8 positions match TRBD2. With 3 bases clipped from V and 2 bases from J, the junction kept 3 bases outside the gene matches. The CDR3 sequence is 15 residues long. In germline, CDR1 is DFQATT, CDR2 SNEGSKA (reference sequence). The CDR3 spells CSASAGGPGANVLTF. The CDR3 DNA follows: TGCAGTGCTAGTGCGGGGGGCCCTGGGGCCAACGTCCTGACTTTC.

The CDR3 bases are TGTGCCAGCAGCGCCAGAGGGGGCCCCGCCTACGAGCAGTACTTC. As protein: CASSARGGPAYEQYF. The chain carries TRBV9 and TRBJ2-7; 7 nucleotides align to TRBD1. Germline CDR1 SGDLS, CDR2 YYNGEE. Trimming took 3 bases from V and 2 from J; bases not matched to a gene: 8. The CDR3 spans 15 residues.

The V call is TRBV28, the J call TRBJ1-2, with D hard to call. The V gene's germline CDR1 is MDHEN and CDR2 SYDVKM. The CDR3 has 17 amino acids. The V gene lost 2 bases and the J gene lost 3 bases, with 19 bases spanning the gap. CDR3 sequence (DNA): TGTGCCAGCAGTTTAGGTGCGGGTCCCCCCTGGGACTATGGCTACACCTTC. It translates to CASSLGAGPPWDYGYTF.

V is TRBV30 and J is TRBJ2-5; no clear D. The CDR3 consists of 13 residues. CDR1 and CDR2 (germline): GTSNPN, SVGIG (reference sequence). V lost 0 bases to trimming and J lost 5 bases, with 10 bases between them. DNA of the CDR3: TGTGCCTGGAGTGTACGATCCGGGGAGACCCAGTACTTC. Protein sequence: CAWSVRSGETQYF.

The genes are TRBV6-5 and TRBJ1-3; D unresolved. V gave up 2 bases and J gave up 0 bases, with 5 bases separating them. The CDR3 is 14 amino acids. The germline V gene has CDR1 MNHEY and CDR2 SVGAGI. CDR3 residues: CASSYQNSGNTIYF. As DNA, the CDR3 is TGTGCCAGCAGTTACCAGAACTCTGGAAACACCATATATTTT.